These T cell receptor beta chains were read from a single sample in a study of blood T cells in healthy people across ages. TCRdb reprocessed the 5' RACE reads with MiXCR, giving one entry per CDR3 protein. The data show 1.5 million to 2 million distinct CDR3 sequences, 25% to 30% seen once. The sequenced sample consisted of blood. Receptors were obtained from a woman aged 25 to 39 in good health. Both conserved end residues are part of each CDR3. Each record gives: clone size, V gene, J gene, D gene, CDR3 DNA, CDR3 protein. The D gene is left open where the match is weak. Only some rows state a clone size, as once, few, many or a class for expanded clones.

clone size: NA; V gene: TRBV5-1; J gene: TRBJ1-1; D gene: NA; CDR3 DNA: TGCGCCAGCAGCTTGACAGTGCAAAAGGGGGGAAGAGCTTTCTTT; CDR3 protein: CASSLTVQKGGRAFF
clone size: NA; V gene: TRBV7-6; J gene: TRBJ2-5; D gene: TRBD2; CDR3 DNA: TGTGCCAGCAGTAATAGCGGGGGGGCCTTAGAGACCCAGTACTTC; CDR3 protein: CASSNSGGALETQYF
clone size: many; V gene: TRBV7-2; J gene: TRBJ1-4; D gene: NA; CDR3 DNA: TGTGCCAGCAGCTTCCAGGGAAGGAATGAAAAACTGTTTTTT; CDR3 protein: CASSFQGRNEKLFF
clone size: NA; V gene: TRBV5-1; J gene: TRBJ1-2; D gene: NA; CDR3 DNA: TGCGCCAGCAGCCCACAGGGATTCGGCGATGGCTACACCTTC; CDR3 protein: CASSPQGFGDGYTF
clone size: few; V gene: TRBV7-2; J gene: TRBJ1-6; D gene: NA; CDR3 DNA: TGTGCCAGCAGTCCAGGGAATGATTCACCCCTCCACTTT; CDR3 protein: CASSPGNDSPLHF
clone size: many; V gene: TRBV12-3/TRBV12-4; J gene: TRBJ1-3; D gene: NA; CDR3 DNA: TGTGCCAGCAGCTTTACCGGGACCCGAAGAAACACCATATATTTT; CDR3 protein: CASSFTGTRRNTIYF
clone size: few; V gene: TRBV7-2; J gene: TRBJ2-5; D gene: TRBD1; CDR3 DNA: TGTGCCAGCAGCTCACAGACAGGGACCGAAGAGACCCAGTACTTC; CDR3 protein: CASSSQTGTEETQYF
clone size: few; V gene: TRBV7-8; J gene: TRBJ2-7; D gene: TRBD2; CDR3 DNA: TGTGCCAGCAGCACCAGCGGGGAGGGCTACGAGCAGTACTTC; CDR3 protein: CASSTSGEGYEQYF
clone size: few; V gene: TRBV5-5; J gene: TRBJ1-2; D gene: NA; CDR3 DNA: TGTGCCAGCAGCCCTAATGTGGGGACGGGCAACTATGGCTACACCTTC; CDR3 protein: CASSPNVGTGNYGYTF
clone size: many; V gene: TRBV4-3; J gene: TRBJ2-7; D gene: TRBD1; CDR3 DNA: TGCGCCAGCAGCCAAGAATTGGACAGGGGATCCCTCGAGCAGTACTTC; CDR3 protein: CASSQELDRGSLEQYF
clone size: NA; V gene: TRBV7-2; J gene: TRBJ2-5; D gene: NA; CDR3 DNA: TGTGCCAGCAGACGATCCCACGCAGGGGAGGACGTGCAGTACTTC; CDR3 protein: CASRRSHAGEDVQYF
clone size: few; V gene: TRBV7-9; J gene: TRBJ2-1; D gene: NA; CDR3 DNA: TGTGCCAGCAGCTTACGCAGGTTCGATGAGCAGTTCTTC; CDR3 protein: CASSLRRFDEQFF
clone size: few; V gene: TRBV20-1; J gene: TRBJ2-5; D gene: NA; CDR3 DNA: TGCAGTGCTAATAGCGGAACTCAAGAGACCCAGTACTTC; CDR3 protein: CSANSGTQETQYF
clone size: NA; V gene: TRBV9; J gene: TRBJ2-5; D gene: NA; CDR3 DNA: TGTGCCAGCAGCGAAGGGACCGCAACATCAGAAGAGACCCAGTACTTC; CDR3 protein: CASSEGTATSEETQYF
clone size: NA; V gene: TRBV9; J gene: TRBJ2-1; D gene: NA; CDR3 DNA: TGTGCCAGCAGCGTAGGGTGGACTTCAGACTGGAATGAGCAGTTCTTC; CDR3 protein: CASSVGWTSDWNEQFF
clone size: few; V gene: TRBV9; J gene: TRBJ2-7; D gene: TRBD2; CDR3 DNA: TGTGCCAGTCACCGGGGGACTAGCTTCTACGAGCAGTACTTC; CDR3 protein: CASHRGTSFYEQYF
clone size: many; V gene: TRBV7-2; J gene: TRBJ2-1; D gene: NA; CDR3 DNA: TGTGCCAGCCCCAATGAGCAGTTCTTC; CDR3 protein: CASPNEQFF
clone size: few; V gene: TRBV10-3; J gene: TRBJ1-3; D gene: NA; CDR3 DNA: TGTGCCATCAGTGAGTCGGGAGTATCTCTTGGAAACACCATATATTTT; CDR3 protein: CAISESGVSLGNTIYF
clone size: NA; V gene: TRBV12-5; J gene: TRBJ2-3; D gene: NA; CDR3 DNA: TGTGCTAGTGGTTTGCTTCGTGTCCCAGGGGATACGCAGTATTTT; CDR3 protein: CASGLLRVPGDTQYF
clone size: NA; V gene: TRBV7-9; J gene: TRBJ2-7; D gene: TRBD2; CDR3 DNA: TGTGCCAGCAGCTTAGGTGCGGGGGTTACCTACGAGCAGTACTTC; CDR3 protein: CASSLGAGVTYEQYF
clone size: NA; V gene: TRBV5-1; J gene: TRBJ2-3; D gene: TRBD2; CDR3 DNA: TGCGCCAGCAGCTTTAGGGACTATCGCACAGATACGCAGTATTTT; CDR3 protein: CASSFRDYRTDTQYF
clone size: NA; V gene: TRBV27; J gene: TRBJ1-6; D gene: NA; CDR3 DNA: TGTGCCAGCAGTCTGCCTATGGGGGAAGGGTTTCGGCCCCCCCACTTT; CDR3 protein: CASSLPMGEGFRPPHF
clone size: few; V gene: TRBV20-1; J gene: TRBJ1-5; D gene: NA; CDR3 DNA: TGCAGTGCTAGTAATGGCAATCAGCCCCAGCATTTT; CDR3 protein: CSASNGNQPQHF
clone size: few; V gene: TRBV12-3/TRBV12-4; J gene: TRBJ2-3; D gene: TRBD2; CDR3 DNA: TGTGCCAGCAGTCTGCGGACTAGCGGGATAATCGATACGCAGTATTTT; CDR3 protein: CASSLRTSGIIDTQYF
clone size: NA; V gene: TRBV12-3/TRBV12-4; J gene: TRBJ1-2; D gene: NA; CDR3 DNA: TGTGCCAGCAGCGGACAGCTCATCTATGGCTACACCTTC; CDR3 protein: CASSGQLIYGYTF
clone size: few; V gene: TRBV20-1; J gene: TRBJ1-6; D gene: NA; CDR3 DNA: TGCAGTGCCCCCGGTGGGGTCGGTTCACCCCTCCACTTT; CDR3 protein: CSAPGGVGSPLHF
clone size: NA; V gene: TRBV12-3/TRBV12-4; J gene: TRBJ2-1; D gene: TRBD2; CDR3 DNA: TGTGCCAGCAGTTTACCCGGGACTAGCGAGCAGTTCTTC; CDR3 protein: CASSLPGTSEQFF
clone size: few; V gene: TRBV7-4; J gene: TRBJ2-7; D gene: NA; CDR3 DNA: TGTGCCGGCAGCCAAGGACCGGGTTTTAATTACGAGCAGTACTTC; CDR3 protein: CAGSQGPGFNYEQYF
clone size: many; V gene: TRBV20-1; J gene: TRBJ2-1; D gene: TRBD2; CDR3 DNA: TGCAGGCCTTCGGGAGGCAGCTCCTACAATGAGCAGTTCTTC; CDR3 protein: CRPSGGSSYNEQFF
clone size: many; V gene: TRBV4-1; J gene: TRBJ2-5; D gene: NA; CDR3 DNA: TGCGCCAGCTCTTACCTCGGTAGCGGCCAAGAGACCCAGTACTTC; CDR3 protein: CASSYLGSGQETQYF